Presented here are 8 T cell receptor beta chains from one specimen sequenced in a study of blood T cell repertoires in COVID-19 (dated by TCRdb to about 2020). Receptor amplification or capture employed the immunoSEQ multiplex PCR assay. Entries here come from immuneACCESS through TCRdb and include only in-frame sequences with V and J called. Some clones fail to appear in such tables; in the studies checked, an unresolved V gene covers under half of the shortfall, and the cause of the remainder is unknown. The sample yields about 190,000 clones; 70% to 80% were counted once. Under 15% of the sample is in the top ten clones. The specimen was peripheral blood. The origin of the receptors is a woman between 45 and 65 years old with acute or convalescent COVID-19.

CDR3 DNA sequence: TGTGCCAGCAGCCCTTATACTACCCTCTCCTACGAGCAGTACTTC. This sequence encodes CASSPYTTLSYEQYF. The chain recombines TRBV28 with TRBJ2-7; D not resolved. The CDR3 sequence is 15 residues long. V was cut by 6 bases and J by 0 bases, with 15 bases left in between. CDR1 is MDHEN and CDR2 is SYDVKM in the germline V gene.

Here the CDR3 reads CAWSVFSAGELFF. The DNA for the CDR3 is TGTGCCTGGAGTGTATTTTCCGCCGGGGAGCTGTTTTTT. The chain uses TRBV30 and TRBJ2-2; D is ambiguous. Trimming took off 0 bases at V and 6 bases at J, with 8 bases between the two ends. Germline V gene data show CDR1 as GTSNPN and CDR2 as SVGIG (reference sequence). The CDR3 extends over 13 amino acids. Based on the CDR3 plus reference TRBV30 and TRBJ2-2, the full variable domain is SQTIHQWPATLVQPVGSPLSLECTVEGTSNPNLYWYRQAAGRGLQLLFYSVGIGQISSEVPQNLSASRPQDRQFILSSKKLLLSDSGFYLCAWSVFSAGELFFGEGSRLTVL.

The chain is built from TRBV19 and TRBJ2-2; possibly TRBD1 for D (5 bases). Trimming cost V 0 bases and J 0 bases, with 17 bases left between them. The CDR3 is 19 residues long. Germline V gene lookup returns CDR1 LNHDA and CDR2 SQIVND (reference sequence). The CDR3 is CASSIDGRRQGTNTGELFF. In nucleotides, the CDR3 is TGTGCCAGTAGTATAGATGGGCGGCGGCAGGGAACGAACACCGGGGAGCTGTTTTTT.

This chain uses TRBV9 with TRBJ1-2, with 8 bases matching TRBD1. The length of the CDR3 is 15 residues. The germline V gene has CDR1 SGDLS and CDR2 YYNGEE. The V segment lost 0 bases and the J segment 4 bases; nucleotides outside the gene matches: 5. The CDR3 DNA reads as TGTGCCAGCAGCGTAGAGGCAGGGGGCGCCTATGGCTACACCTTC. Protein sequence: CASSVEAGGAYGYTF.

The chain combines TRBV7-6 with TRBJ2-7; D is unresolved. Trimming left V 1 base short and J 6 bases short, with 7 bases between. The CDR3 is made up of 12 amino acids. The germline V gene encodes CDR1 SGHVS and CDR2 FNYEAQ. CDR3 sequence reads: CASSLGPGEQYF. CDR3 sequence (DNA): TGTGCCAGCAGCTTAGGGCCGGGCGAGCAGTACTTC.

The rearrangement links TRBV12-3 or TRBV12-4 to TRBJ1-2; D gene unclear. This CDR3 is 12 amino acids long. Trimming stripped 1 base from V and 5 bases from J, with 5 bases between. CDR3 bases: TGTGCCAGCAGTTTAGATACTTATGGCTACACCTTC. As protein: CASSLDTYGYTF.

This chain joins TRBV30 and TRBJ1-2; D unresolved. V lost 3 bases, J lost 8 bases, and 16 bases lay in between. The germline V gene encodes CDR1 GTSNPN and CDR2 SVGIG (reference sequence). This CDR3 is built from 13 residues. The chain's CDR3 is CAWRVGSGSGYTF. CDR3 in DNA: TGTGCCTGGAGGGTGGGTTCGGGATCGGGCTACACCTTC. Full variable domain (outside the CDR3, taken from reference TRBV30 and TRBJ1-2): SQTIHQWPATLVQPVGSPLSLECTVEGTSNPNLYWYRQAAGRGLQLLFYSVGIGQISSEVPQNLSASRPQDRQFILSSKKLLLSDSGFYLCAWRVGSGSGYTFGSGTRLTVV.

This clone was seen a handful of times. The chain is built from TRBV21-1 and TRBJ1-6. TRBV21-1 is marked as a pseudogene. This CDR3 has 14 amino acids. The DNA for the CDR3 is TGTGCCAGCAGCAAAAAAGTCCGTAGATCACCCCTCCACTTT. Its translation: CASSKKVRRSPLHF.